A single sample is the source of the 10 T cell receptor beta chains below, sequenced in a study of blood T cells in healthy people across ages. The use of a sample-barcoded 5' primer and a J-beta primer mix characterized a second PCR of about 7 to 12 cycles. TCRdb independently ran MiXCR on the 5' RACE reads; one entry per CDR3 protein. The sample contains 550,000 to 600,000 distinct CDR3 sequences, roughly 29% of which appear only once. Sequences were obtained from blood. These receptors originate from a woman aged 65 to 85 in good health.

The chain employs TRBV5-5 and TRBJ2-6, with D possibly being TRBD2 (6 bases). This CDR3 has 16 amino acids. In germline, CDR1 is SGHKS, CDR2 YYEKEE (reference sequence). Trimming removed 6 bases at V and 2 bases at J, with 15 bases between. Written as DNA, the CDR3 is TGTGCCAGCACCAAACGGTGGGGGGCTGGGGCCAACGTCCTGACTTTC. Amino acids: CASTKRWGAGANVLTF.

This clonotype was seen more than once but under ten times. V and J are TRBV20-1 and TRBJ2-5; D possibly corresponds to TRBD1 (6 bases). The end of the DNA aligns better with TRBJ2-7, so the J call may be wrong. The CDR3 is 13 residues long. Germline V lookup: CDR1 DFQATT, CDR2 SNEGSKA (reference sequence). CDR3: CSARTRDTYEQYF. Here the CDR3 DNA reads TGCAGTGCTCGGACGAGGGACACCTACGAGCAGTACTTC.

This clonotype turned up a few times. CDR3 DNA sequence: TGTGCCAGCAGCTTTCAGGAGAATCAGCCCCAGCATTTT. It translates to CASSFQENQPQHF. The chain uses TRBV7-8 and TRBJ1-5; no firm D call. The CDR3 runs to 13 residues. Germline lookup yields CDR1 SGHVS and CDR2 FQNEAQ. Trimming shortened V by 3 bases and J by 4 bases, and 7 bases separated the two germline ends.

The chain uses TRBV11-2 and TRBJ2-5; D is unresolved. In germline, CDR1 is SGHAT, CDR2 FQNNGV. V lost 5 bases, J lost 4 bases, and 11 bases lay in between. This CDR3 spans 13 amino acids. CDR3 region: CASSKRTRETQYF. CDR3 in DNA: TGTGCCAGCAGCAAGAGGACGAGAGAGACCCAGTACTTC.

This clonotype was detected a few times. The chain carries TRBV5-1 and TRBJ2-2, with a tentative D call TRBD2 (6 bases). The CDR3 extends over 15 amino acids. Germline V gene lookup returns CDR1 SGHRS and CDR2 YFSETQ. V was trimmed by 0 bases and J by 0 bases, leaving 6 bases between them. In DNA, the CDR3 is TGCGCCAGCAGCTTGGGGGGGGCGAACACCGGGGAGCTGTTTTTT. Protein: CASSLGGANTGELFF.

The CDR3 reads CASSYRSLARGGTQYF. The CDR3 bases are TGTGCCAGCAGTTACAGGTCTCTGGCTAGAGGTGGGACCCAGTACTTC. V gene TRBV6-2 or TRBV6-3 combines with J gene TRBJ2-5, with no clear D. Trimming shortened V by 2 bases and J by 7 bases, and 20 bases separated the two germline ends. This CDR3 region has 16 residues. Germline CDR1 MNHEY, CDR2 SVGEGT.

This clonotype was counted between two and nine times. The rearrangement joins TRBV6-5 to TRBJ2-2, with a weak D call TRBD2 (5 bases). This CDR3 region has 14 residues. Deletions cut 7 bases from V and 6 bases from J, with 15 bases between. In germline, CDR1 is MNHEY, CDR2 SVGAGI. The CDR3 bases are TGTGCCAGCAAAACGGGAAAGGTGTCCGGGGAGCTGTTTTTT. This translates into CASKTGKVSGELFF.

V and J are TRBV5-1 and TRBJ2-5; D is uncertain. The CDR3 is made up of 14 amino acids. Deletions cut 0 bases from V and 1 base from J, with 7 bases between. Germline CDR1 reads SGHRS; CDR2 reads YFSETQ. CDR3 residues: CASSLGHLQETQYF. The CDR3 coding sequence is TGCGCCAGCAGCTTGGGACACCTCCAAGAGACCCAGTACTTC. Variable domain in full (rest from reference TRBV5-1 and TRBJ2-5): KAGVTQTPRYLIKTRGQQVTLSCSPISGHRSVSWYQQTPGQGLQFLFEYFSETQRNKGNFPGRFSGRQFSNSRSEMNVSTLELGDSALYLCASSLGHLQETQYFGPGTRLLVL.

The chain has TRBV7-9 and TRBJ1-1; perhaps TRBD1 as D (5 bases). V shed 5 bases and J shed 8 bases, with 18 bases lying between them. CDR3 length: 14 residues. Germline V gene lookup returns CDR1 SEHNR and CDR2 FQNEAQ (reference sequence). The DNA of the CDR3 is TGTGCCAGCAGCCCATCGGGGGTTGGGGGGGAAGCTTTCTTT. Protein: CASSPSGVGGEAFF.

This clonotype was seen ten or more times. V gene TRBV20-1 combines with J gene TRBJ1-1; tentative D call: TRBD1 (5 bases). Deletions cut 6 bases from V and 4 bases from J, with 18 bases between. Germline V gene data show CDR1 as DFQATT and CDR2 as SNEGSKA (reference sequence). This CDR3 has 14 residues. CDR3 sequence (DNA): TGCAGTGCCCGGCCTCCGACCGGGGGCACTGAAGCTTTCTTT. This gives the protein CSARPPTGGTEAFF.